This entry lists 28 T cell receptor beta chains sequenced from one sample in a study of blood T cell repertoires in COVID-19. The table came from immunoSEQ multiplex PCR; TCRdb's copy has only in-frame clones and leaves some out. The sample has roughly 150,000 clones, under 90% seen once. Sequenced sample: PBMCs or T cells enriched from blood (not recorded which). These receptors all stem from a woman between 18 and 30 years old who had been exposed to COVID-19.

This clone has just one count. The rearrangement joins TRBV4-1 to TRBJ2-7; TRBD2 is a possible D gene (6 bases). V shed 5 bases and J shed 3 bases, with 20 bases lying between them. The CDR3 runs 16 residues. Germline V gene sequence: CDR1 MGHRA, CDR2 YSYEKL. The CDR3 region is CASSKGGGRGSYEQYF. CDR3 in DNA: TGCGCCAGCAGCAAGGGTGGGGGGAGAGGGAGCTACGAGCAGTACTTC.

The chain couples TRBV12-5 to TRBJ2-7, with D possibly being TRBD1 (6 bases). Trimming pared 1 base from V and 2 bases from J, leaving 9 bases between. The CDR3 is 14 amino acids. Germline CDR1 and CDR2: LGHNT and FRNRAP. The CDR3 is CASGLDREPYEQYF. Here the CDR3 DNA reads TGTGCTAGTGGTTTGGACAGGGAACCCTACGAGCAGTACTTC. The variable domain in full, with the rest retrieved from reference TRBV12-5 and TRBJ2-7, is DARVTQTPRHKVTEMGQEVTMRCQPILGHNTVFWYRQTMMQGLELLAYFRNRAPLDDSGMPKDRFSAEMPDATLATLKIQPSEPRDSAVYFCASGLDREPYEQYFGPGTRLTVT.

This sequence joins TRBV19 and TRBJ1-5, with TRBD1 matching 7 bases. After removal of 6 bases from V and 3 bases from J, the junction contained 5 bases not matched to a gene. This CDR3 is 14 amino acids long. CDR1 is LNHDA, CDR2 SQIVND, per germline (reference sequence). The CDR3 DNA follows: TGTGCCAGTAGAGGACAGGCGAACAATCAGCCCCAGCATTTT. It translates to CASRGQANNQPQHF.

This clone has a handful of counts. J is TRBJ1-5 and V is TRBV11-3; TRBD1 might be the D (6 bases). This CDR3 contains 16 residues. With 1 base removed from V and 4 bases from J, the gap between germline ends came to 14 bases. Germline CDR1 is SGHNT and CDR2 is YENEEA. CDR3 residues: CASSLGTGLGNQPQHF. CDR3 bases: TGTGCCAGCAGCTTAGGAACAGGGTTAGGAAATCAGCCCCAGCATTTT. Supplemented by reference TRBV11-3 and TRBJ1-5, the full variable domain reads EAGVVQSPRYKIIEKKQPVAFWCNPISGHNTLYWYLQNLGQGPELLIRYENEEAVDDSQLPKDRFSAERLKGVDSTLKIQPAELGDSAVYLCASSLGTGLGNQPQHFGDGTRLSIL.

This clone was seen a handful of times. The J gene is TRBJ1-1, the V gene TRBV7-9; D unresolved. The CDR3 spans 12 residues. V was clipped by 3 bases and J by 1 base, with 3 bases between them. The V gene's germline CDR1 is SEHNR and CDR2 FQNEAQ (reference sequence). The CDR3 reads CASSFGNTEAFF. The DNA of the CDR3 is TGTGCCAGCAGCTTCGGGAACACTGAAGCTTTCTTT. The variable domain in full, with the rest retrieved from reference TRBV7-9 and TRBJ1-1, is DTGVSQNPRHKITKRGQNVTFRCDPISEHNRLYWYRQTLGQGPEFLTYFQNEAQLEKSRLLSDRFSAERPKGSFSTLEIQRTEQGDSAMYLCASSFGNTEAFFGQGTRLTVV.

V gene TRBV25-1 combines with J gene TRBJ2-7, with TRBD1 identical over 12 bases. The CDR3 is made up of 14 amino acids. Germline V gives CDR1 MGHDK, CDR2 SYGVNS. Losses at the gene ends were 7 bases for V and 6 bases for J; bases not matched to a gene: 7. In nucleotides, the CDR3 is TGTGCCAGCACCGCGGGGACAGGGGGCTTCGAGCAGTACTTC. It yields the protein CASTAGTGGFEQYF.

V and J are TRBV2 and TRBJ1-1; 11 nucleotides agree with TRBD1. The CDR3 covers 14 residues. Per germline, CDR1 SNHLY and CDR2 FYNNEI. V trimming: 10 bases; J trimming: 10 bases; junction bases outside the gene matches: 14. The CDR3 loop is CANGWPGQGAGAFF. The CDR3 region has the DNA TGTGCCAACGGATGGCCAGGACAGGGGGCAGGAGCTTTCTTT.

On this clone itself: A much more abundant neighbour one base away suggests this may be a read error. The CDR3 loop is CASSQKETQYF. DNA of the CDR3: TGTGCCAGCAGCCAAAAAGAGACCCAGTACTTC. J is TRBJ2-5 and V is TRBV12-3 or TRBV12-4; D gene unclear. The CDR3 sequence is 11 residues long. V was shortened by 6 bases and J by 3 bases, with 5 bases between the two germline ends.

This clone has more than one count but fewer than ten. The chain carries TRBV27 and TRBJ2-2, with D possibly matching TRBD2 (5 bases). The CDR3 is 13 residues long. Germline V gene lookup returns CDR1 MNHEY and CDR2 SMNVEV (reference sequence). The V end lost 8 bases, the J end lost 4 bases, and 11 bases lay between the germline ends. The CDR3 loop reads CASGLSSTGELFF. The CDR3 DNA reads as TGTGCCAGCGGACTTTCATCCACCGGGGAGCTGTTTTTT.

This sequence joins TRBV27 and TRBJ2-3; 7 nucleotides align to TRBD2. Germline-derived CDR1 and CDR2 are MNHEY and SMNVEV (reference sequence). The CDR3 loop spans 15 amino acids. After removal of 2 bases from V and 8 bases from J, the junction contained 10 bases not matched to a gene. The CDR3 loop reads CASSLLYGRPLTQYF. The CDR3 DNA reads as TGTGCCAGCAGTTTACTTTACGGGAGGCCCCTTACGCAGTATTTT.

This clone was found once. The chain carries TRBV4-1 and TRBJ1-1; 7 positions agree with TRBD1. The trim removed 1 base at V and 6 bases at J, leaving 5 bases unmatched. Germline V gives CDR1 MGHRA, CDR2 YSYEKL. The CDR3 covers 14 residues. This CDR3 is CASSQVKGAAEAFF. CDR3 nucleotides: TGCGCCAGCAGCCAAGTTAAGGGGGCGGCTGAAGCTTTCTTT.

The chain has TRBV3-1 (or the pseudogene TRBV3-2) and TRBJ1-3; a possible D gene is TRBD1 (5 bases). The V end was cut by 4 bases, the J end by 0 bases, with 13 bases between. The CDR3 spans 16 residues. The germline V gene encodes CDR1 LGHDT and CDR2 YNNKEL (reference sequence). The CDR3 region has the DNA TGTGCCAGCAGCCCCGAAAGACAGTTCTCTGGAAACACCATATATTTT. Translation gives CASSPERQFSGNTIYF.

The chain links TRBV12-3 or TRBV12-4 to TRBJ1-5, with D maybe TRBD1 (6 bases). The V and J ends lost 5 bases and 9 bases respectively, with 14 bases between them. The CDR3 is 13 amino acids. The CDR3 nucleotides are TGTGCCAGCAGTACCAGGGGAGTAGGGCCCCAGCATTTT. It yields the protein CASSTRGVGPQHF.

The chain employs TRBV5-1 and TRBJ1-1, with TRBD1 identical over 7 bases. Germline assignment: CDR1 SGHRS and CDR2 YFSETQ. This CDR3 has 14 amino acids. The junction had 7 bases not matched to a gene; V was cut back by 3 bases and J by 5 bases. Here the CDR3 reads CASSSQGRQTEAFF. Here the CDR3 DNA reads TGCGCCAGCAGCTCACAGGGGAGGCAAACTGAAGCTTTCTTT.

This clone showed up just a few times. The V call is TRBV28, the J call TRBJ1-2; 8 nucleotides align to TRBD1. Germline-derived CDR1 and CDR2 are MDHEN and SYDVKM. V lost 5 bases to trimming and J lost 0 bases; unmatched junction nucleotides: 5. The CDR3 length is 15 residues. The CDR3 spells CASSRTGSPNYGYTF. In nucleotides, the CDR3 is TGTGCCAGCAGTCGGACAGGGTCCCCTAACTATGGCTACACCTTC.

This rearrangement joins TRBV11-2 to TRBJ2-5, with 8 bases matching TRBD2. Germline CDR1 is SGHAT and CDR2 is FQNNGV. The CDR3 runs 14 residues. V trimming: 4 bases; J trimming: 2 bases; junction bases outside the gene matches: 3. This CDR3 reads CASSYLAGQETQYF. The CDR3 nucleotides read TGTGCCAGCAGCTACCTAGCGGGTCAAGAGACCCAGTACTTC.

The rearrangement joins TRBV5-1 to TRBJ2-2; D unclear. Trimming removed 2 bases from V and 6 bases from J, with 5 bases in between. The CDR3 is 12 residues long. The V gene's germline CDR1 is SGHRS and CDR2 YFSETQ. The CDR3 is CASSLVAGELFF. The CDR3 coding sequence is TGCGCCAGCAGCTTAGTAGCCGGGGAGCTGTTTTTT.

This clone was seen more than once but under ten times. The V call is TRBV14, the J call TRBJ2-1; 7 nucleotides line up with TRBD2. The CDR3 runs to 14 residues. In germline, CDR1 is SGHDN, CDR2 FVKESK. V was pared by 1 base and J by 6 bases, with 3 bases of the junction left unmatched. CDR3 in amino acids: CASSQAGGGNEQFF. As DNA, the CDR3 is TGTGCCAGCAGCCAAGCGGGAGGCGGCAATGAGCAGTTCTTC.

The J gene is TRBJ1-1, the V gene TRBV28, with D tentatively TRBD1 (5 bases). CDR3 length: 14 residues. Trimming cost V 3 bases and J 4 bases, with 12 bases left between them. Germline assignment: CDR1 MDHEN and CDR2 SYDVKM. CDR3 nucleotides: TGTGCCAGCAGTTTCGGGGGTCAGACCACTGAAGCTTTCTTT. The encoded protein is CASSFGGQTTEAFF.

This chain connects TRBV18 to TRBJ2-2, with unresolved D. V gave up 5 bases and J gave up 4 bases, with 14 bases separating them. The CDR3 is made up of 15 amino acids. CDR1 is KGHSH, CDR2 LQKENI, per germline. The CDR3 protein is CASSIEHGLTGELFF. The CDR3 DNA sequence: TGTGCCAGCTCAATCGAGCATGGTCTCACCGGGGAGCTGTTTTTT. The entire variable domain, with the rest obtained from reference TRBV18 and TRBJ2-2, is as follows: NAGVMQNPRHLVRRRGQEARLRCSPMKGHSHVYWYRQLPEEGLKFMVYLQKENIIDESGMPKERFSAEFPKEGPSILRIQQVVRGDSAAYFCASSIEHGLTGELFFGEGSRLTVL.

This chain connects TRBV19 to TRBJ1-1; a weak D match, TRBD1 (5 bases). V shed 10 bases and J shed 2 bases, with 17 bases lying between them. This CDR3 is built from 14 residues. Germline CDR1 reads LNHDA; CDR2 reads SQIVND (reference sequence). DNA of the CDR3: TGTGCCACTGAACTGGGGGGGAGAAACACTGAAGCTTTCTTT. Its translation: CATELGGRNTEAFF. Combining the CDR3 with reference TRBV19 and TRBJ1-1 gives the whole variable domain DGGITQSPKYLFRKEGQNVTLSCEQNLNHDAMYWYRQDPGQGLRLIYYSQIVNDFQKGDIAEGYSVSREKKESFPLTVTSAQKNPTAFYLCATELGGRNTEAFFGQGTRLTVV.

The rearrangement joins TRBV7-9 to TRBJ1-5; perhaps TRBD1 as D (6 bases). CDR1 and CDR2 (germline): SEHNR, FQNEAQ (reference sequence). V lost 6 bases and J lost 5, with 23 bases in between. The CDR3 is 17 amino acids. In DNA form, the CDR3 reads TGTGCCAGCAGACATCCCGGGGGGCAGGGGATGGATCAGCCCCAGCATTTT. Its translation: CASRHPGGQGMDQPQHF.

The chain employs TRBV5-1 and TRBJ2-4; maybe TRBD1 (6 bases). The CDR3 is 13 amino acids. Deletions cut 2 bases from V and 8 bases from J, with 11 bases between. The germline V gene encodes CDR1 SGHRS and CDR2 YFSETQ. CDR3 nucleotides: TGCGCCAGCAGCTTCCGACAGGAGGACATTCAGTACTTC. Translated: CASSFRQEDIQYF.

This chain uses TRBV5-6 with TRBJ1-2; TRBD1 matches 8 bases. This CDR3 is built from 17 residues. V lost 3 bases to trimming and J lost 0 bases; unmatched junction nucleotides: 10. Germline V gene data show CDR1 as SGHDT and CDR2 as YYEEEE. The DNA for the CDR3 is TGTGCCAGCAGCTCAACGACAGGGGTCCCTTCTAACTATGGCTACACCTTC. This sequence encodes CASSSTTGVPSNYGYTF.

As DNA, the CDR3 is TGCAGCGTAAGACAGGGGTTTTCCTACGAGCAGTACTTC. Translating it yields CSVRQGFSYEQYF. The chain combines TRBV29-1 with TRBJ2-7, with TRBD1 matching over 8 bases. The CDR3 is made up of 13 amino acids. The V segment lost 6 bases and the J segment 1 base; nucleotides outside the gene matches: 5. Germline loops: CDR1 SQVTM, CDR2 ANQGSEA.

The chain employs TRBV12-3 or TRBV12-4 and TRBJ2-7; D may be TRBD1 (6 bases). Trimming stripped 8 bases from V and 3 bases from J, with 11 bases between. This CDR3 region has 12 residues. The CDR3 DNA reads TGTGCCAGCGAGGGGGATGGCTACGAGCAGTACTTC. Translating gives CASEGDGYEQYF.

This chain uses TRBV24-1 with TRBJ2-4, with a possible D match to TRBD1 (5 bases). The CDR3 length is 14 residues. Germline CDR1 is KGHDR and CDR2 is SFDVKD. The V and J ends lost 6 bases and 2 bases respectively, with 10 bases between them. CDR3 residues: CATSSSDTKNIQYF. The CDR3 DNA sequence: TGTGCCACCAGTTCCTCGGACACCAAAAACATTCAGTACTTC.

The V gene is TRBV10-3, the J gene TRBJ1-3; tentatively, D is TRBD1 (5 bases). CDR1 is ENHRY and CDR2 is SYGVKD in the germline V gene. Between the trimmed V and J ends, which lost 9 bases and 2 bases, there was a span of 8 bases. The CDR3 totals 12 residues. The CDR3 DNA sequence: TGTGCCATTGAAGGGGCTGGAAACACCATATATTTT. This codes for CAIEGAGNTIYF.